This TCR beta chain derives from a study of Ad26.COV2.S vaccination and SARS-CoV-2 variants. Whole-study context: Donor joined the COV1001 Ad26.COV2.S trial arm. Study-wide findings and caveats: Placebo recipients and vaccine recipients were similar in non-spike TCR breadth.

Of note for this clone: What it binds is not known.

The CDR3 covers 16 residues. From germline, CDR1 is SGHVS and CDR2 FQNEAQ. With 8 bases clipped from V and 4 bases from J, the junction kept 11 bases outside the gene matches. TCRdb's table, derived via immunoSEQ multiplex PCR, lists solely in-frame clones and lacks some. The data hold around 370,000 clones, with about 88% observed a single time. The treatment was: about 20 received Ad26.COV2.S at low or high dose, single or two shots; about 5 received placebo; per-sample allocation not given. Sampling was performed 63 days after the first vaccine or placebo injection. The donor was a Boston adult aged 18-55 years.

Source: peripheral blood, taken in a trial of Ad26.COV2.S vaccine versus placebo. The rearrangement joins TRBV7-8 to TRBJ2-2, with 9 bases aligning to TRBD1. This receptor was obtained from a person aged 18-65 years who received the Ad26.COV2.S COVID-19 vaccine or a placebo. CDR3 DNA: TGTGCCAGCTTGACCGGGACAGGGACGGGCACCGGGGAGCTGTTTTTT. It encodes CASLTGTGTGTGELFF.